The T cell receptor beta chain described here comes from a study of blood T cell repertoires in COVID-19. Assay used: immunoSEQ multiplex PCR; TCRdb lists only in-frame clones, some missing. The sample has over 150,000 clones; 76% are singletons. Germline assignment: CDR1 LGHNT and CDR2 FRNRAP. The CDR3 sequence is 13 residues long. Trimming took 2 bases from V and 4 from J, leaving 8 bases between them. The rearrangement joins TRBV12-5 to TRBJ1-2, with D perhaps TRBD1 (6 bases). Material for sequencing was peripheral blood. The clonotype was recovered from a woman of 80 years or more with acute or convalescent COVID-19. CDR3 in amino acids: CASGLPRGYGYTF. In nucleotides, the CDR3 is TGTGCTAGTGGTTTGCCCAGGGGCTATGGCTACACCTTC.